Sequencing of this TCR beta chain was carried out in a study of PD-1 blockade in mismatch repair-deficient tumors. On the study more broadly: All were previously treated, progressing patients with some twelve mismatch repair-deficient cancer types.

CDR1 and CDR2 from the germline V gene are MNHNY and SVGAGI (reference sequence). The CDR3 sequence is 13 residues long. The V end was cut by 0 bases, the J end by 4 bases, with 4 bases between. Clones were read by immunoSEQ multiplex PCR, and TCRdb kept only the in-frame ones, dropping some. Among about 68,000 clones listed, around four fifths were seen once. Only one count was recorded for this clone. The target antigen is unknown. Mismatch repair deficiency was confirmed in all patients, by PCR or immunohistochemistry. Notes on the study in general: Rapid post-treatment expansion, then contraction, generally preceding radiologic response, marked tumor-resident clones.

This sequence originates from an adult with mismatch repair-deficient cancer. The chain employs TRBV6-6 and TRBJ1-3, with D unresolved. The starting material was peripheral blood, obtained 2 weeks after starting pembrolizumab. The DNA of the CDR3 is TGTGCCAGCAGTTACTCCACGGGAAACACCATATATTTT. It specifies CASSYSTGNTIYF.